This T cell receptor beta chain was captured in a study of spatial heterogeneity in lung cancer. Findings and limits, study-wide: Coverage of tumor T cells, by estimate, reached 6% to 8% for alpha chains and 11% to 15% for beta chains. Expanded alpha and beta TCR counts within tumors tracked tumor mutation counts.

This clonotype is classed as medium-sized. What it recognizes is unknown. MiXCR was run by TCRdb on the 5' RACE reads, yielding one entry per CDR3 protein. The table lists about 9,100 distinct CDR3 sequences, approximately 6.3% of them singletons, with around 7.1% in the top ten. This CDR3 comprises 17 residues. Per germline, CDR1 SGHDN and CDR2 FVKESK. The V and J ends lost 5 bases and 4 bases respectively, with 21 bases between them. The time point denotes: sample taken at primary tumor resection. From tumor, nontumor lung or frozen PBMC, whole RNA was taken unsorted for sequencing. This chain joins TRBV14 and TRBJ2-1; possibly TRBD1 for D (6 bases). The origin of this receptor is a female donor with early-stage non-small cell lung cancer. The sequencing used lung tumor tissue, collected at surgery. Written as DNA, the CDR3 is TGTGCCAGCAGCACCCACAGGGAGTTCCGATATTACAATGAGCAGTTCTTC. This sequence encodes CASSTHREFRYYNEQFF.